The 20 T cell receptor beta chains given below trace back to one sample, sequenced in a study of CD8 T cells in ankylosing spondylitis. General study points: Ankylosing spondylitis blood seemed to carry a telltale TCR beta motif made of roughly 8 highly homologous variants.

Their antigen targets remain unknown. One entry per CDR3 protein results from TCRdb running MiXCR on the 5' RACE reads. The sample consists of approximately 550,000 distinct CDR3 sequences, about 12% of them appearing once. The specimen was blood, either unsorted or a sorted T cell fraction (not recorded which). These TCRs come from a male donor with ankylosing spondylitis.

The rearrangement joins TRBV10-3 to TRBJ1-2; the D is unclear. Germline CDR1 and CDR2: ENHRY and SYGVKD. The CDR3 has 14 residues. The V and J ends lost 2 bases and 4 bases respectively, with 11 bases between them. The DNA for the CDR3 is TGTGCCATCAGTGAGGAGGAGTGGGGCTATGGCTACACCTTC. Protein product: CAISEEEWGYGYTF.

This clonotype appeared many times. The chain employs TRBV11-1 and TRBJ2-3, with D tentatively TRBD2 (5 bases). Trimming pared 2 bases from V and 1 base from J, leaving 16 bases between. There are 17 residues in the CDR3. CDR1 and CDR2 from the germline V gene are SGHAT and FQDESV (reference sequence). Written as DNA, the CDR3 is TGTGCCAGCAGCTTAAGCCCCGTCGGAGGAGGCACAGATACGCAGTATTTT. Translated, it gives CASSLSPVGGGTDTQYF. Full variable domain (outside the CDR3, taken from reference TRBV11-1 and TRBJ2-3): EAEVAQSPRYKITEKSQAVAFWCDPISGHATLYWYRQILGQGPELLVQFQDESVVDDSQLPKDRFSAERLKGVDSTLKIQPAELGDSAMYLCASSLSPVGGGTDTQYFGPGTRLTVL.

This clonotype was seen only a few times. This chain uses TRBV11-2 with TRBJ2-1, with 8 positions matching TRBD1. CDR1 is SGHAT and CDR2 is FQNNGV in the germline V gene. After removal of 4 bases from V and 7 bases from J, the junction contained 6 bases not matched to a gene. The CDR3 spans 14 residues. Written as DNA, the CDR3 is TGTGCCAGCAGCTGGCCTACAGGGGGAAATGAGCAGTTCTTC. Protein: CASSWPTGGNEQFF.

This clonotype was picked up a small number of times. V usage is TRBV5-1 and J usage is TRBJ2-3; tentative D call: TRBD2 (6 bases). The CDR3 length is 14 residues. Trimming shortened V by 4 bases and J by 4 bases, and 13 bases separated the two germline ends. Germline-derived CDR1 and CDR2 are SGHRS and YFSETQ. The CDR3 loop reads CASSPTSLPDTQYF. The CDR3 DNA reads as TGCGCCAGCAGCCCTACTAGCTTACCAGATACGCAGTATTTT.

This clonotype was recorded at least ten times. This sequence joins TRBV6-1 and TRBJ1-1, with TRBD1 identical over 8 bases. The CDR3 loop spans 13 amino acids. CDR1 is MNHNS and CDR2 is SASEGT in the germline V gene. The trim removed 6 bases at V and 3 bases at J, leaving 3 bases unmatched. The CDR3 spells CASSTDRDTEAFF. The CDR3 region has the DNA TGTGCCAGCAGCACGGACAGGGACACTGAAGCTTTCTTT.

This clonotype showed up just once. V gene TRBV7-2 combines with J gene TRBJ2-3; possibly TRBD2 for D (7 bases). This CDR3 is 16 amino acids long. V lost 5 bases and J 9 bases, leaving 24 bases between the germline ends. Germline CDR1 is SGHTA and CDR2 is FQGNSA. The CDR3, as DNA: TGTGCCAGCAGCCCGGGGGGCAGCGGGGCCATGGGCACGCAGTATTTT. Translated: CASSPGGSGAMGTQYF. Based on the CDR3 plus reference TRBV7-2 and TRBJ2-3, the full variable domain is GAGVSQSPSNKVTEKGKDVELRCDPISGHTALYWYRQSLGQGLEFLIYFQGNSAPDKSGLPSDRFSAERTGGSVSTLTIQRTQQEDSAVYLCASSPGGSGAMGTQYFGPGTRLTVL.

The chain has TRBV7-8 and TRBJ2-2, with D maybe TRBD1 (6 bases). The ends were cut back, 4 bases at V and 4 bases at J, with 7 bases in the middle. The germline V gene encodes CDR1 SGHVS and CDR2 FQNEAQ. This CDR3 is 13 amino acids long. CDR3: CASSWTVTGELFF. CDR3 nucleotide sequence: TGTGCCAGCAGCTGGACAGTCACCGGGGAGCTGTTTTTT.

CDR3 nucleotides: TGTGCCAGCAGCTCGGACACCGCTCCCTACGAGCAGTACTTC. Translating gives CASSSDTAPYEQYF. The chain carries TRBV11-2 and TRBJ2-7, with D tentatively TRBD1 (5 bases). The CDR3 contains 14 residues. The ends were cut back, 4 bases at V and 2 bases at J, with 12 bases in the middle. Looked up from germline, CDR1 is SGHAT and CDR2 is FQNNGV.

The CDR3 is CASGPGLAGKLQETQYF. CDR3 bases: TGTGCCAGCGGACCGGGACTAGCGGGGAAACTTCAAGAGACCCAGTACTTC. V usage is TRBV2 and J usage is TRBJ2-5; 13 bases agree with TRBD2. The CDR3 is made up of 17 amino acids. J lost 2 bases, V lost 8 bases, and 11 bases had no gene match. CDR1 and CDR2 from the germline V gene are SNHLY and FYNNEI.

The CDR3: CSVEAPTPETANEKLFF. Written as DNA, the CDR3 is TGCAGCGTTGAAGCTCCAACCCCCGAGACAGCGAATGAAAAACTGTTTTTT. The chain employs TRBV29-1 and TRBJ1-4; D is possibly TRBD1 (5 bases). CDR1 and CDR2 (germline): SQVTM, ANQGSEA. CDR3 size: 17 residues. V gave up 1 base and J gave up 5 bases, with 20 bases separating them.

In its sample, this clonotype was seen many times. The rearrangement links TRBV5-5 to TRBJ2-5; TRBD1 might be the D (6 bases). Per the germline V gene, CDR1 is SGHKS and CDR2 is YYEKEE (reference sequence). Trimming removed 2 bases at V and 2 bases at J, with 10 bases between. CDR3 length: 14 residues. CDR3 sequence: CASSFTGIQETQYF. In nucleotides, the CDR3 is TGTGCCAGCAGCTTCACAGGGATACAAGAGACCCAGTACTTC.

This clonotype appeared a few times. The rearrangement joins TRBV20-1 to TRBJ1-5, with D unresolved. Germline CDR1 is DFQATT and CDR2 is SNEGSKA (reference sequence). V was shortened by 6 bases and J by 0 bases, with 12 bases between the two germline ends. CDR3 size: 14 residues. The chain's CDR3 is CSASGGYSNQPQHF. The CDR3, as DNA: TGCAGTGCGTCGGGCGGTTATAGCAATCAGCCCCAGCATTTT.

The V and J genes are TRBV2 and TRBJ2-1; D could derive from TRBD1 or TRBD2 (5 bases each). The V and J ends lost 4 bases and 6 bases respectively, with 10 bases between them. Germline V gene sequence: CDR1 SNHLY, CDR2 FYNNEI. The CDR3 sequence is 13 residues long. CDR3 sequence (DNA): TGTGCCAGCAGTGGGGGGAGAGGCAATGAGCAGTTCTTC. This gives the protein CASSGGRGNEQFF.

This clonotype turned up a few times. The genes are TRBV20-1 and TRBJ2-7; D unclear. Trimming removed 2 bases from V and 0 bases from J, with 11 bases in between. The CDR3 extends over 14 amino acids. In germline, CDR1 is DFQATT, CDR2 SNEGSKA (reference sequence). CDR3 residues: CSARRQVDSYEQYF. The CDR3 region has the DNA TGCAGTGCTAGAAGGCAGGTCGACTCCTACGAGCAGTACTTC.

The chain is built from TRBV27 and TRBJ2-1; 7 bases are shared with TRBD2. The CDR3 length is 15 residues. CDR1 is MNHEY, CDR2 SMNVEV, per germline (reference sequence). After removal of 8 bases from V and 10 bases from J, the junction contained 17 bases not matched to a gene. CDR3 nucleotide sequence: TGTGCCAGCTGTTGGGGTACGGCGGGAGACGGGGAGCAGTTCTTC. This encodes CASCWGTAGDGEQFF.

The chain links TRBV20-1 to TRBJ2-1; 10 bases are a match to TRBD2. V trimming: 2 bases; J trimming: 10 bases; junction bases outside the gene matches: 14. The germline gives CDR1 DFQATT, CDR2 SNEGSKA (reference sequence). The CDR3 sequence is 16 residues long. The CDR3 sequence is CSARTSGEAWAKEQFF. CDR3 bases: TGCAGTGCTAGAACTAGCGGGGAGGCATGGGCCAAGGAGCAGTTCTTC.

This clonotype was recorded a few times. The chain combines TRBV7-2 with TRBJ1-5; TRBD1 matches 10 bases. After removal of 3 bases from V and 5 bases from J, the junction contained 7 bases not matched to a gene. The CDR3 totals 16 residues. Germline CDR1 is SGHTA and CDR2 is FQGNSA. The CDR3 sequence: CASSFRPGQGDQPQHF. In DNA form, the CDR3 reads TGTGCCAGCAGCTTCAGGCCCGGACAGGGGGATCAGCCCCAGCATTTT. The full variable domain, completed using reference TRBV7-2 and TRBJ1-5, is GAGVSQSPSNKVTEKGKDVELRCDPISGHTALYWYRQSLGQGLEFLIYFQGNSAPDKSGLPSDRFSAERTGGSVSTLTIQRTQQEDSAVYLCASSFRPGQGDQPQHFGDGTRLSIL.

This clonotype was detected ten times or more. The rearrangement uses TRBV2 and TRBJ1-1; possibly TRBD1 for D (5 bases). The CDR3 has 11 amino acids. Trimming took off 8 bases at V and 11 bases at J, with 15 bases between the two ends. CDR1 is SNHLY and CDR2 is FYNNEI in the germline V gene. The CDR3 region is CASGNGGGAFF. The CDR3 region has the DNA TGTGCCAGCGGGAACGGGGGTGGGGCTTTCTTT.

This clonotype came up a few times. V gene TRBV4-1 combines with J gene TRBJ1-2; D unclear. V was cut by 1 base and J by 0 bases, with 9 bases left in between. The CDR3 extends over 15 amino acids. Germline CDR1 and CDR2: MGHRA and YSYEKL. This CDR3 reads CASSQGAVANYGYTF. The CDR3 coding sequence is TGCGCCAGCAGCCAAGGTGCAGTAGCTAACTATGGCTACACCTTC.

This clonotype was seen only a few times. The chain has TRBV20-1 and TRBJ2-1; 10 bases are a match to TRBD2. The ends lost 4 bases at V and 10 bases at J; junction bases unmatched: 13. CDR3 length equals 15 residues. Germline CDR1 DFQATT, CDR2 SNEGSKA (reference sequence). The CDR3 loop is CSAIGRSGRAEEQFF. CDR3 DNA: TGCAGTGCTATAGGGAGGAGCGGGAGGGCAGAAGAGCAGTTCTTC.